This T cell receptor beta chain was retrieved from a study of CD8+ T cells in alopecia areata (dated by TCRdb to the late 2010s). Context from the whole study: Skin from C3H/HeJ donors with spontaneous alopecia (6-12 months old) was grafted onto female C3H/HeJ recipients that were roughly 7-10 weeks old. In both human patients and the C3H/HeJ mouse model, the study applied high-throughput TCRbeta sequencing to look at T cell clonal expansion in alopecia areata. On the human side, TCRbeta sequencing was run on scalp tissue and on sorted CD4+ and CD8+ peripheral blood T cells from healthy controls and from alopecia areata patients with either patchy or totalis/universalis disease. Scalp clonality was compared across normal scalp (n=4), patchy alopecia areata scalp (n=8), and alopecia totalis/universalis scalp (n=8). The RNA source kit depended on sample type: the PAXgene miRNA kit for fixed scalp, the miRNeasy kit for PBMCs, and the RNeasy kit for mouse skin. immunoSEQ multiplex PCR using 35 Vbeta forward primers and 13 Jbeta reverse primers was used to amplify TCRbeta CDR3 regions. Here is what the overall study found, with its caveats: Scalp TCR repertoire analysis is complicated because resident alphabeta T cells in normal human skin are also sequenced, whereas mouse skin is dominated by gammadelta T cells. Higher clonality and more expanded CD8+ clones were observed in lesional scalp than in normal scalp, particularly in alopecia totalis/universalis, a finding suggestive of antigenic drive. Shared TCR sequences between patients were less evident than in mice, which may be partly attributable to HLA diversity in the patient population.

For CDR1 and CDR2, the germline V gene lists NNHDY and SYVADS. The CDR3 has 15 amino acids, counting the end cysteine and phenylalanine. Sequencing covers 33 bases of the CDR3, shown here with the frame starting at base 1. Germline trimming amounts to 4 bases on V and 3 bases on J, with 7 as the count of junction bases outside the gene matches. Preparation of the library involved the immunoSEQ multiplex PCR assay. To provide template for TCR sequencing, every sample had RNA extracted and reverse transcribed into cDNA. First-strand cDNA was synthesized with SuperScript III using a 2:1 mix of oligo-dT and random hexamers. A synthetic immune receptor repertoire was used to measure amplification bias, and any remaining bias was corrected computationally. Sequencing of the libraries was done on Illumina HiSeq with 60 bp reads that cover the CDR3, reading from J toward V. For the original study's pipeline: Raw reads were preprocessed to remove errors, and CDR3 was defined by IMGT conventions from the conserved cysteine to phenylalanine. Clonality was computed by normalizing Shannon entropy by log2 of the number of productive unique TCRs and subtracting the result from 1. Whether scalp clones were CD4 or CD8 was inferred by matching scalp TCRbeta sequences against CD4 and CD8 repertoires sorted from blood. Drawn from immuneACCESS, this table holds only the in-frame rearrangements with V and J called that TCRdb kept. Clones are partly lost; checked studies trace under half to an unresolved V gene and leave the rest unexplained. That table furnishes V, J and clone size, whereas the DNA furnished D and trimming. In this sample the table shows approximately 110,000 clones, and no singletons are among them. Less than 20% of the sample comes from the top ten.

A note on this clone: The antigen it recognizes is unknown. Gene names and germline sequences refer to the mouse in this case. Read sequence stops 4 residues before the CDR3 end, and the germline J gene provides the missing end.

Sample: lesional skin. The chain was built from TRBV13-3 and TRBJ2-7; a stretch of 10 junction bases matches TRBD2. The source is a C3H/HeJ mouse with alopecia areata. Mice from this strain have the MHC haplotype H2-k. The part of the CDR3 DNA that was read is TGTGCCAGCAGTCAAGGGACTGGGGCCTTCTAT. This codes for CASSQGTGAFY. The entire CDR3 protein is CASSQGTGAFYEQYF.